The T cell receptor (beta chain) under discussion was sequenced for a study of shared clonotypes between healthy human individuals. Study results and limitations: Naive subsets usually exceeded memory subsets in estimated richness.

This CDR3 comprises 14 residues. Germline loops: CDR1 LGHNA, CDR2 YSLEER. V shed 0 bases and J shed 13 bases, with 18 bases lying between them. Here immunoSEQ multiplex PCR was the method, and the copy in TCRdb shows in-frame clones only, minus some. This table holds about 960,000 clones, less than 85% found once. This clone has only a few counts. Its antigen remains unknown. Healthy and HIV-negative, the adult donors had no recent acute infections or vaccinations. Subsets obtained from CD4+ cells comprised CD45RA+ naive and CD45RA-negative memory cells. The sequenced sample consisted of memory CD4+ T cells sorted from blood. Subset indicated: CD45RA-negative fraction. The chain uses TRBV4-3 and TRBJ1-2; the D gene is possibly TRBD1 (5 bases). This TCR came from a man younger than 30 in good health. The CDR3 nucleotides read TGCGCCAGCAGCCAAGATACCGGGTTTGGGGCCCGCACCTTC. Amino acids: CASSQDTGFGARTF.